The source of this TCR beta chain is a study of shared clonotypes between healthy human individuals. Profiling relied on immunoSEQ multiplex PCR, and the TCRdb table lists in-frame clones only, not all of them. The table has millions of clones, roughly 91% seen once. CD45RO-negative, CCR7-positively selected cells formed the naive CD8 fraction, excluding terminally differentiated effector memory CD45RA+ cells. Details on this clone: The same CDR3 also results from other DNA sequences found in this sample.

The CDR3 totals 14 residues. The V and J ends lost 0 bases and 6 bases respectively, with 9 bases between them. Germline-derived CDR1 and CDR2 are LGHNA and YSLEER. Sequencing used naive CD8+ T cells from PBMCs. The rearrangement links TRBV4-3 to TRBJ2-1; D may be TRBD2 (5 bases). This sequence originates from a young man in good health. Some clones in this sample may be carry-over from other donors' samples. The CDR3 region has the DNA TGCGCCAGCAGCCAAGATCGGGGTAGCAATGAGCAGTTCTTC. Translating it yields CASSQDRGSNEQFF.